These 15 T cell receptor beta chains were sequenced from one sample in a study of T-cell reconstitution after alpha-beta-depleted transplantation in children. Unique molecular identifiers were incorporated when the TCRbeta library was constructed. Each CDR3 protein is one row after TCRdb ran MiXCR on the PCR reads. Found here are 100,000 to 130,000 distinct CDR3 sequences, around 6.4% of them singletons; the top ten hold 23%. The sample in question was PBMCs, mostly from graft donor cells, obtained 360 days after TCRalphabeta/CD19-depleted stem cell transplant. These receptors came from a male patient between 2 and 15 years old who had a stem cell transplant for acute lymphoblastic leukemia, so the T cells may come from the graft donor.

The chain's CDR3 is CASSLVMTGNTEAFF. CDR3 DNA: TGTGCCAGCAGCCTAGTCATGACAGGGAACACTGAAGCTTTCTTT. The gene calls are TRBV4-2 and TRBJ1-1; TRBD1 might be the D (6 bases). The CDR3 length is 15 residues. Germline V gene lookup returns CDR1 LGHNA and CDR2 YNFKEQ. V lost 4 bases and J lost 1, with 13 bases in between.

This clonotype was detected ten times or more. This chain joins TRBV12-3 or TRBV12-4 and TRBJ2-7, with D possibly being TRBD1 (6 bases). V lost 5 bases and J 1 base, leaving 9 bases between the germline ends. This CDR3 spans 13 amino acids. DNA for the CDR3: TGTGCCAGCAGTACCAGGGGATCCTACGAGCAGTACTTC. Translating gives CASSTRGSYEQYF.

This clonotype turned up a few times. The chain has TRBV7-2 and TRBJ2-5; possible D gene TRBD1, 5 bases. Germline lookup yields CDR1 SGHTA and CDR2 FQGNSA. Trimming cost V 7 bases and J 0 bases, with 18 bases left between them. The CDR3 consists of 16 residues. DNA for the CDR3: TGTGCCAGCAACCCGTCGTCACAGGCGAACCAAGAGACCCAGTACTTC. Translating it yields CASNPSSQANQETQYF.

This clonotype has at least ten counts. The chain is built from TRBV7-9 and TRBJ2-7, with 7 nucleotides matching TRBD2. After removal of 6 bases from V and 2 bases from J, the junction contained 7 bases not matched to a gene. The CDR3 is made up of 14 amino acids. The germline gives CDR1 SEHNR, CDR2 FQNEAQ (reference sequence). For the CDR3, the DNA is TGTGCCAGCAGTAAAAGCGGGAAACCCTACGAGCAGTACTTC. This codes for CASSKSGKPYEQYF.

This clonotype was counted only a few times. A clone one base away is much larger, so this may be a read error. The V gene is TRBV7-2, the J gene TRBJ2-3; D remains ambiguous. This CDR3 is built from 14 residues. Germline V gene lookup returns CDR1 SGHTA and CDR2 FQGNSA. Trimming shortened V by 1 base and J by 6 bases, and 11 bases separated the two germline ends. Here the CDR3 reads CASSLGQIGDTQYF. The CDR3 bases are TGTGCCAGCAGCTTAGGGCAAATAGGGGATACGCAGTATTTT.

This clonotype was counted between two and nine times. The V gene is TRBV6-1, the J gene TRBJ2-1; either TRBD1 or TRBD2 may fit D (5 bases each). V was shortened by 6 bases and J by 4 bases, with 10 bases between the two germline ends. The V gene's germline CDR1 is MNHNS and CDR2 SASEGT. The CDR3 runs 13 residues. CDR3 region: CASSTGAYNEQFF. The CDR3 DNA reads as TGTGCCAGCAGCACCGGGGCTTACAATGAGCAGTTCTTC.

This clonotype was detected many times. The chain carries TRBV5-5 and TRBJ2-7; either TRBD1 or TRBD2 may fit D (7 bases each). V lost 2 bases and J 5 bases, leaving 14 bases between the germline ends. Germline CDR1 and CDR2: SGHKS and YYEKEE (reference sequence). This CDR3 is built from 14 residues. The CDR3 DNA reads TGTGCCAGCAGCTTTAGGGGAGGGGGCGACGAGCAGTACTTC. Residues: CASSFRGGGDEQYF.

This clonotype was picked up many times. The chain employs TRBV24-1 and TRBJ2-5; unclear D gene. CDR1 and CDR2 from the germline V gene are KGHDR and SFDVKD. The CDR3 sequence is 14 residues long. Trimming shortened V by 0 bases and J by 0 bases, and 4 bases separated the two germline ends. Written as DNA, the CDR3 is TGTGCCACCAGTGATTTGGGACACCAAGAGACCCAGTACTTC. Translated, it gives CATSDLGHQETQYF.

This clonotype has more than one count but fewer than ten. This chain uses TRBV2 with TRBJ2-5; maybe TRBD1 (6 bases). The V end was cut by 6 bases, the J end by 3 bases, with 17 bases between. The CDR3 is 15 residues long. Germline CDR1 SNHLY, CDR2 FYNNEI. In DNA form, the CDR3 reads TGTGCCAGCAGGGATTTCAGACAGGTCAAAGAGACCCAGTACTTC. It encodes CASRDFRQVKETQYF.

Ten or more counts support this clonotype. The rearrangement uses TRBV5-1 and TRBJ1-1; the match to TRBD1 covers 9 bases. Germline V lookup: CDR1 SGHRS, CDR2 YFSETQ. The CDR3 loop spans 15 amino acids. J gave up 4 bases and V 4 bases, and 8 bases lay outside the gene matches. This CDR3 reads CASSKAGTGSTEAFF. CDR3 sequence (DNA): TGCGCCAGCAGCAAGGCCGGGACAGGGAGCACTGAAGCTTTCTTT.

This clonotype rates as medium-sized. The CDR3 region has the DNA TGCGCCAGCAGCCCCATACCGGGACTAGCGGGGAGGGGGCTAGGGAATGAGCAGTTCTTC. Translation gives CASSPIPGLAGRGLGNEQFF. The chain recombines TRBV4-1 with TRBJ2-1; TRBD2 matches 13 bases. Looked up from germline, CDR1 is MGHRA and CDR2 is YSYEKL. V gave up 4 bases and J gave up 7 bases; unmatched junction bases: 19. The CDR3 covers 20 residues.

The chain recombines TRBV4-1 with TRBJ2-7; no reliable D call. The CDR3 is made up of 14 amino acids. V gave up 3 bases and J gave up 0 bases, with 9 bases separating them. In germline, CDR1 is MGHRA, CDR2 YSYEKL. In DNA, the CDR3 is TGCGCCAGCAGCCAGACACAACCCTCCTACGAGCAGTACTTC. Translation gives CASSQTQPSYEQYF.

Ten or more counts support this clonotype. The rearrangement joins TRBV5-6 to TRBJ1-1; the match to TRBD1 covers 9 bases. CDR1 and CDR2 (germline): SGHDT, YYEEEE. The V gene end was trimmed by 3 bases and the J gene end by 3 bases; junction bases not matched to a gene: 6. The CDR3 has 15 residues. The CDR3 spells CASSSTGGFDTEAFF. CDR3 coding DNA: TGTGCCAGCAGCTCTACAGGGGGCTTCGACACTGAAGCTTTCTTT.

This clonotype was picked up a small number of times. The CDR3 spells CSASYYEQYF. The CDR3 bases are TGCAGTGCTAGCTACTACGAGCAGTACTTC. This chain connects TRBV20-1 to TRBJ2-7; the D is unclear. V lost 3 bases and J lost 3, with 3 bases in between. Germline V lookup: CDR1 DFQATT, CDR2 SNEGSKA (reference sequence). The CDR3 is made up of 10 amino acids.

This clonotype was detected only a few times. The gene calls are TRBV6-5 and TRBJ1-1; the D gene is possibly TRBD1 (6 bases). Trimming stripped 2 bases from V and 0 bases from J, with 16 bases between. Per germline, CDR1 MNHEY and CDR2 SVGAGI. The CDR3 totals 17 residues. For the CDR3, the DNA is TGTGCCAGCAGTTACCGGGGGGGGGGCCTTATGAACACTGAAGCTTTCTTT. This gives the protein CASSYRGGGLMNTEAFF.